The 23 T cell receptor beta chains below all came from one sample that was sequenced in a study of T cell repertoires in cytomegalovirus infection. TCRdb used MiXCR to reprocess the reads, holding one entry per CDR3 protein. The sample carries approximately 550,000 distinct CDR3 sequences, 16% recorded once. Sequencing used CD8+ T cells from PBMCs. Every receptor here comes from a human donor in good health (CMV status not recorded). Some clones in this sample may be carry-over from other donors' samples.

At least ten counts were recorded for this clonotype. V gene TRBV7-3 combines with J gene TRBJ1-2; 11 bases map to TRBD1. Germline CDR1 and CDR2: SGHTA and FQGTGA. V shed 5 bases and J 3 bases; nucleotides not matched to a gene: 8. This CDR3 has 16 amino acids. Written as DNA, the CDR3 is TGTGCCAGCAGCGAAATACCGGGACAGGGGGACTATGGCTACACCTTC. Protein product: CASSEIPGQGDYGYTF.

This chain connects TRBV19 to TRBJ1-5; 10 bases fit TRBD1. J gave up 4 bases and V 0 bases, and 9 bases lay outside the gene matches. CDR1 LNHDA and CDR2 SQIVND come from the germline V gene (reference sequence). The CDR3 spans 18 residues. In DNA form, the CDR3 reads TGTGCCAGTAGTATAGACCTCGTACCGGGACAGGGGAATCAGCCCCAGCATTTT. Amino acid sequence: CASSIDLVPGQGNQPQHF. Full variable domain (remainder filled in from reference TRBV19 and TRBJ1-5): DGGITQSPKYLFRKEGQNVTLSCEQNLNHDAMYWYRQDPGQGLRLIYYSQIVNDFQKGDIAEGYSVSREKKESFPLTVTSAQKNPTAFYLCASSIDLVPGQGNQPQHFGDGTRLSIL.

The rearrangement uses TRBV2 and TRBJ2-7; 8 nucleotides match TRBD1. The CDR3 length is 11 residues. With 11 bases clipped from V and 7 bases from J, the junction kept 7 bases outside the gene matches. From germline, CDR1 is SNHLY and CDR2 FYNNEI. As DNA, the CDR3 is TGTGCCGGTCTCAGGGGGCGTGAGCAGTACTTC. Protein product: CAGLRGREQYF. Drawing the rest from reference TRBV2 and TRBJ2-7, the complete variable domain is EPEVTQTPSHQVTQMGQEVILRCVPISNHLYFYWYRQILGQKVEFLVSFYNNEISEKSEIFDDQFSVERPDGSNFTLKIRSTKLEDSAMYFCAGLRGREQYFGPGTRLTVT.

The rearrangement uses TRBV18 and TRBJ1-1, with D possibly TRBD1 on 6 matching bases. This CDR3 has 11 residues. Trimming shortened V by 2 bases and J by 11 bases, and 9 bases separated the two germline ends. Germline V gene sequence: CDR1 KGHSH, CDR2 LQKENI. The chain's CDR3 is CASSPGGTAFF. The CDR3 DNA sequence: TGTGCCAGCTCACCAGGGGGCACGGCTTTCTTT.

This clonotype has at least ten counts. This rearrangement joins TRBV12-3 or TRBV12-4 to TRBJ2-1, with D uncertain. The V gene lost 3 bases and the J gene lost 9 bases, with 9 bases spanning the gap. The CDR3 is made up of 12 amino acids. As DNA, the CDR3 is TGTGCCAGCAGTTTCGAGTTACCTGAGCAGTTCTTC. It codes for CASSFELPEQFF.

For this clonotype: A read error may be the cause here, since a much bigger clone is one base away. This rearrangement joins TRBV7-3 to TRBJ1-1, with D unclear. The CDR3 is made up of 13 amino acids. Between the trimmed V and J ends, which lost 8 bases and 8 bases, there was a span of 18 bases. The germline V gene encodes CDR1 SGHTA and CDR2 FQGTGA. Here the CDR3 DNA reads TGTGCCAGCCCAATTCTGAATACAAAGGAAGCTTTCTTT. Amino acid sequence: CASPILNTKEAFF.

This clonotype was observed many times. V and J are TRBV11-2 and TRBJ2-7; D may be TRBD1 (6 bases). The germline V and J ends were trimmed by 4 bases and 0 bases, with 19 bases remaining between them. This CDR3 is built from 17 residues. Looked up from germline, CDR1 is SGHAT and CDR2 is FQNNGV. The CDR3 protein is CASSSTPSGTSSYEQYF. As DNA, the CDR3 is TGTGCCAGCAGCTCCACACCTTCTGGGACAAGCTCCTACGAGCAGTACTTC.

This clonotype occurred many times. The gene calls are TRBV12-3 or TRBV12-4 and TRBJ1-6; D is unclear. The CDR3 sequence is 18 residues long. The V end was cut by 0 bases, the J end by 2 bases, with 14 bases between. The CDR3 DNA is TGTGCCAGCAGTTTAGCGTTACGAGGAGAACCCTATAATTCACCCCTCCACTTT. Its protein is CASSLALRGEPYNSPLHF.

This clonotype was observed many times. This rearrangement joins TRBV6-4 to TRBJ2-2, with D perhaps matching TRBD2 (6 bases). Germline CDR1 is MRHNA and CDR2 is SNTAGT. The germline V and J ends were trimmed by 6 bases and 6 bases, with 17 bases remaining between them. This CDR3 spans 15 amino acids. CDR3 sequence: CASSSSGGFAGELFF. CDR3 bases: TGTGCCAGCAGCTCTTCCGGGGGTTTCGCCGGGGAGCTGTTTTTT.

As to this clonotype: As the CDR3 is not closed by the conserved phenylalanine or tryptophan, this likely results from a read error. This chain uses TRBV15 with TRBJ2-2; D uncertain. The CDR3 has 15 residues. In germline, CDR1 is LNHNV, CDR2 YYDKDF (reference sequence). V gave up 2 bases and J gave up 6 bases, with 13 bases separating them. In DNA, the CDR3 is TGTGCCACCAGCAGAAGGTCCCGCCTTGCCGGGGAGCTGTTTTCT. It yields the protein CATSRRSRLAGELFS.

The CDR3 spells CASSHYTGTGISNEQFF. As DNA, the CDR3 is TGCGCCAGCAGCCATTATACCGGGACAGGGATTAGCAATGAGCAGTTCTTC. This chain links TRBV4-1 with TRBJ2-1, with TRBD1 matching 9 bases. Per germline, CDR1 MGHRA and CDR2 YSYEKL. This CDR3 has 17 residues. V shed 3 bases, J shed 6 bases, and the junction held 12 bases outside the gene matches.

V gene TRBV7-9 combines with J gene TRBJ1-2, with 9 nucleotides matching TRBD1. CDR1 SEHNR and CDR2 FQNEAQ come from the germline V gene (reference sequence). The CDR3 covers 15 residues. The junction had 5 bases not matched to a gene; V was cut back by 4 bases and J by 2 bases. In DNA, the CDR3 is TGTGCCAGCAGCTCTGACAGGGGGGAAAACTATGGCTACACCTTC. It codes for CASSSDRGENYGYTF.

This clonotype has at least ten counts. V is TRBV11-2 and J is TRBJ2-5, with a weak D call TRBD2 (6 bases). Germline values: CDR1 SGHAT, CDR2 FQNNGV. V dropped 4 bases and J dropped 1 base, with 13 bases sitting between them. The CDR3 sequence is 15 residues long. The CDR3 bases are TGTGCCAGCAGCTCGTCCGGGACTTTCCAAGAGACCCAGTACTTC. Translated, it gives CASSSSGTFQETQYF.

This chain connects TRBV10-3 to TRBJ2-5; the match to TRBD2 covers 11 bases. The trim removed 8 bases at V and 5 bases at J, leaving 7 bases unmatched. This CDR3 is built from 14 residues. Germline V gene lookup returns CDR1 ENHRY and CDR2 SYGVKD. The CDR3 DNA reads as TGTGCCATCTCGCTAGCGGGAGGTGGTGAGACCCAGTACTTC. Its translation: CAISLAGGGETQYF.

V and J are TRBV15 and TRBJ1-4, with D tentatively TRBD1 (6 bases). V dropped 1 base and J dropped 0 bases, with 9 bases sitting between them. Per the germline V gene, CDR1 is LNHNV and CDR2 is YYDKDF (reference sequence). The CDR3 has 16 amino acids. For the CDR3, the DNA is TGTGCCACCAGCAGAGCCAGGGGTGCAACTAATGAAAAACTGTTTTTT. Translating it yields CATSRARGATNEKLFF.

This clonotype has just a few counts. The rearrangement joins TRBV15 to TRBJ2-1; D is perhaps TRBD2 (6 bases). The CDR3 has 13 residues. V was trimmed by 7 bases and J by 5 bases, leaving 12 bases between them. Germline V CDR1 and CDR2: LNHNV, YYDKDF (reference sequence). CDR3 bases: TGTGCCACCACCCCGGGCGGGGACAATGAGCAGTTCTTC. The encoded protein is CATTPGGDNEQFF.

The V gene is TRBV29-1, the J gene TRBJ2-1; TRBD1 is a possible D gene (6 bases). The CDR3 spans 13 residues. CDR1 is SQVTM and CDR2 is ANQGSEA in the germline V gene. The ends were cut back, 8 bases at V and 6 bases at J, with 17 bases in the middle. Here the CDR3 DNA reads TGCAGCATCCAGGGGACCGGAGCCAATGAGCAGTTCTTC. Its translation: CSIQGTGANEQFF.

This clonotype was picked up a small number of times. V and J are TRBV6-1 and TRBJ1-2; no definite D call. Per germline, CDR1 MNHNS and CDR2 SASEGT. The V end was cut by 1 base, the J end by 6 bases, with 6 bases between. The CDR3 runs to 12 residues. CDR3 sequence (DNA): TGTGCCAGCAGTGAAGATACAGATGGCTACACCTTC. It specifies CASSEDTDGYTF.

The genes are TRBV10-3 and TRBJ1-5; 7 nucleotides match TRBD1. The CDR3 sequence is 14 residues long. Per the germline V gene, CDR1 is ENHRY and CDR2 is SYGVKD. With 8 bases clipped from V and 3 bases from J, the junction kept 7 bases outside the gene matches. CDR3: CAIRDSQDNQPQHF. In DNA, the CDR3 is TGTGCCATCCGGGACAGTCAGGACAATCAGCCCCAGCATTTT.

This clonotype was recorded many times. The V call is TRBV6-8, the J call TRBJ1-5; 8 bases line up with TRBD1. The CDR3 length is 16 residues. CDR1 is MNHGY and CDR2 is SAAAGT in the germline V gene. The trim removed 6 bases at V and 5 bases at J, leaving 12 bases unmatched. The CDR3 coding sequence is TGTGCCAGCAGCTATCCGGACAGGGCCGGGGATCAGCCCCAGCATTTT. It yields the protein CASSYPDRAGDQPQHF.

This clonotype was detected many times. V usage is TRBV5-6 and J usage is TRBJ2-2; unclear D gene. V lost 4 bases and J 1 base, leaving 11 bases between the germline ends. Germline CDR1 and CDR2: SGHDT and YYEEEE. The CDR3 totals 15 residues. CDR3 region: CASSPRRKNTGELFF. The DNA for the CDR3 is TGTGCCAGCAGCCCTAGACGGAAGAACACCGGGGAGCTGTTTTTT. Using reference TRBV5-6 and TRBJ2-2 for the parts outside the CDR3, the full variable domain is DAGVTQSPTHLIKTRGQQVTLRCSPKSGHDTVSWYQQALGQGPQFIFQYYEEEERQRGNFPDRFSGHQFPNYSSELNVNALLLGDSALYLCASSPRRKNTGELFFGEGSRLTVL.

This clonotype has ten or more counts. The V gene is TRBV10-3, the J gene TRBJ2-1; D is ambiguous. The CDR3 has 14 residues. Germline CDR1 ENHRY, CDR2 SYGVKD. The germline V and J ends were trimmed by 0 bases and 5 bases, with 8 bases remaining between them. CDR3 in DNA: TGTGCCATCAGTGAGTCGAGACCTAACAATGAGCAGTTCTTC. This translates into CAISESRPNNEQFF.

This clonotype was recorded many times. The chain joins TRBV7-8 to TRBJ2-3; 12 bases are shared with TRBD2. The CDR3 is 16 residues long. Germline values: CDR1 SGHVS, CDR2 FQNEAQ. The V segment lost 5 bases and the J segment 4 bases; nucleotides outside the gene matches: 7. CDR3 nucleotide sequence: TGTGCCAGCAGCCAGAGGGCTAGCGGGGGGGCAGATACGCAGTATTTT. Protein product: CASSQRASGGADTQYF.